The rows below give T cell receptor beta chains drawn from one sample of a study of blood T cell repertoires in COVID-19. Assay used: immunoSEQ multiplex PCR; TCRdb lists only in-frame clones, some missing. The sample contains hundreds of thousands of clones, roughly 89% of which appear only once. The source material was PBMCs or T cells enriched from blood (not recorded which). The origin of the receptors is a woman aged 40 to 50 who had recovered from COVID-19. CDR3s include the opening cysteine and the closing phenylalanine or tryptophan. D genes are given only for firm matches. The size field is filled for only some rows; it gives once, few, many or a size class.

>TRBD2|TRBV5-6|-|TRBJ2-7
CASSFKPGGEQYF
TGTGCCAGCAGCTTCAAACCGGGAGGCGAGCAGTACTTC
>-|TRBV30|-|TRBJ2-4
CAWSRGDPRSNIQYF
TGTGCCTGGAGTCGGGGAGACCCACGGTCAAACATTCAGTACTTC
>TRBD1|TRBV18|once|TRBJ2-1
CASSPQTGAANEQFF
TGTGCCAGCTCACCTCAAACAGGGGCAGCAAATGAGCAGTTCTTC
>-|TRBV20-1|-|TRBJ1-5
CSAGDKRPQHF
TGCAGTGCTGGGGACAAGCGGCCCCAGCATTTT
>-|TRBV25-1|-|TRBJ2-3
CASSFFPGQPQYF
TGTGCCAGCAGTTTCTTTCCGGGACAACCACAGTATTTT
>-|TRBV9|-|TRBJ1-2
CASSVIGDPNYGYTF
TGTGCCAGCAGCGTAATAGGGGATCCTAACTATGGCTACACCTTC
>TRBD2|TRBV11-3|-|TRBJ2-2
CASSLEGSGTNTGELFF
TGTGCCAGCAGCTTAGAAGGTAGCGGGACGAACACCGGGGAGCTGTTTTTT
>TRBD1|TRBV29-1|-|TRBJ1-2
CSVADRADYGYTF
TGCAGCGTAGCCGACAGGGCCGACTATGGCTACACCTTC
>TRBD2|TRBV7-2|-|TRBJ2-7
CASSGEVSSGLPSYEQYF
TGTGCCAGCAGCGGGGAGGTGTCTAGCGGACTCCCTTCCTACGAGCAGTACTTC
>-|TRBV27|-|TRBJ1-2
CASKGVGVGGYTF
TGTGCCAGCAAGGGGGTCGGGGTCGGCGGCTACACCTTC
>-|TRBV28|-|TRBJ1-2
CASSRTQWPQSYGYTF
TGTGCCAGCAGCAGGACTCAGTGGCCCCAGAGCTATGGCTACACCTTC
>-|TRBV20-1|-|TRBJ2-5
CSSGLQETQYF
TGCAGTAGCGGCCTCCAAGAGACCCAGTACTTC
>TRBD2|TRBV5-1|-|TRBJ2-2
CASSEGLAGGVGELFF
TGCGCCAGCAGCGAAGGACTAGCGGGAGGGGTCGGGGAGCTGTTTTTT
>TRBD2|TRBV19|-|TRBJ2-6
CASSTLAGSSSGANVLTF
TGTGCCAGTAGTACGCTAGCGGGATCCAGCTCTGGGGCCAACGTCCTGACTTTC
>-|TRBV5-1|-|TRBJ2-7
CASSFSLLDPGYEQYF
TGCGCCAGCAGCTTTTCCTTACTAGATCCGGGGTACGAGCAGTACTTC
>-|TRBV4-1|-|TRBJ1-2
CASSQDPETGMHYGYTF
TGCGCCAGCAGCCAAGATCCTGAGACTGGAATGCACTATGGCTACACCTTC
>TRBD1|TRBV29-1|-|TRBJ1-1
CSARTGRDTEAFF
TGCAGCGCTAGGACAGGGAGAGACACTGAAGCTTTCTTT
>-|TRBV5-5|-|TRBJ2-3
CASSPRGGSDTQYF
TGTGCCAGCAGCCCGAGAGGAGGCTCAGATACGCAGTATTTT
>TRBD1|TRBV27|-|TRBJ1-6
CASSRDRANSPLHF
TGTGCCAGCAGCCGGGACAGGGCAAATTCACCCCTCCACTTT
>TRBD2|TRBV7-2|once|TRBJ2-1
CASSSQRGNEQFF
TGTGCCAGCAGCTCCCAGCGGGGCAATGAGCAGTTCTTC
>TRBD1|TRBV6-5|-|TRBJ1-4
CASSRDRDEKLFF
TGTGCCAGCAGTCGGGACAGGGATGAAAAACTGTTTTTT
>TRBD1|TRBV4-1|-|TRBJ1-1
CASSQVLSRGPTEAFF
TGCGCCAGCAGCCAAGTCCTGAGCAGGGGGCCCACTGAAGCTTTCTTT
>TRBD1|TRBV5-5|-|TRBJ1-1
CASSLMGQGAAEAFF
TGTGCCAGCAGCTTGATGGGACAGGGGGCAGCTGAAGCTTTCTTT
>TRBD1|TRBV18|-|TRBJ1-1
CASSSGTGDTEAFF
TGTGCCAGCTCCTCCGGGACAGGGGACACTGAAGCTTTCTTT
>-|TRBV7-9|-|TRBJ1-1
CASSTTTVNTEAFF
TGTGCCAGCAGCACAACAACAGTCAACACTGAAGCTTTCTTT
>-|TRBV3-1/TRBV3-2|-|TRBJ1-1
CASSQVQAGTEAFF
TGTGCCAGCAGCCAAGTCCAGGCGGGGACTGAAGCTTTCTTT
>TRBD1|TRBV5-6|-|TRBJ2-7
CASSWGRGLYEQYF
TGTGCCAGCAGCTGGGGCAGGGGGCTGTACGAGCAGTACTTC
>TRBD2|TRBV6-2/TRBV6-3|-|TRBJ2-5
CASSYTPGTRQETQYF
TGTGCCAGCAGTTACACCCCCGGGACTAGACAAGAGACCCAGTACTTC
>-|TRBV15|-|TRBJ1-2
CATSREGTSGYTF
TGTGCCACCAGCAGAGAGGGGACATCTGGCTACACCTTC
>-|TRBV5-1|-|TRBJ2-3
CAWRDSLTDTQYF
TGCGCTTGGCGGGACTCCCTTACAGATACGCAGTATTTT
>TRBD1|TRBV24-1|-|TRBJ1-5
CATSVGDRGKYRRGNQPQHF
TGTGCCACCAGTGTCGGTGACAGGGGGAAATATCGGCGTGGCAATCAGCCCCAGCATTTT
>-|TRBV2|-|TRBJ1-1
CASTPDSPNTEAFF
TGTGCCAGCACCCCGGACAGCCCGAACACTGAAGCTTTCTTT
>-|TRBV5-4|-|TRBJ2-7
CASRVALDAEQYF
TGTGCCAGCAGGGTCGCACTAGACGCCGAGCAGTACTTC
>-|TRBV13|-|TRBJ1-2
CASSLPVRGTDGYTF
TGTGCCAGCAGCCTACCCGTGCGGGGAACGGACGGCTACACCTTC
>-|TRBV7-6|-|TRBJ2-6
CASSARSGANVLTF
TGTGCCAGCAGCGCACGGTCTGGGGCCAACGTCCTGACTTTC
>-|TRBV29-1|-|TRBJ1-3
CSVSEGRNTIYF
TGCAGCGTGTCCGAGGGAAGAAACACCATATATTTT
>-|TRBV5-1|-|TRBJ2-1
CATGRDDNEQFF
TGCGCCACGGGTCGTGACGACAATGAGCAGTTCTTC
>-|TRBV15|-|TRBJ1-2
CATSRGGYYGYTF
TGTGCCACCAGCAGGGGAGGTTACTATGGCTACACCTTC
>TRBD2|TRBV5-1|-|TRBJ2-1
CASSLPSGMSSYNEQFF
TGCGCCAGCAGCTTGCCTAGCGGGATGAGCTCCTACAATGAGCAGTTCTTC
>TRBD2|TRBV19|-|TRBJ2-3
CASSMEGLAETDTQYF
TGTGCCAGTAGTATGGAGGGACTAGCGGAAACAGATACGCAGTATTTT
>-|TRBV27|-|TRBJ1-1
CASSRGGGTEAFF
TGTGCCAGCAGTAGAGGGGGGGGGACTGAAGCTTTCTTT
>TRBD1|TRBV5-4|-|TRBJ2-1
CASSGTAFNEQFF
TGTGCCAGCAGCGGGACAGCTTTCAATGAGCAGTTCTTC
>TRBD1|TRBV20-1|-|TRBJ1-1
CSDDRDTEAFF
TGCAGTGACGACAGGGACACTGAAGCTTTCTTT
>-|TRBV15|-|TRBJ2-5
CATSRDHGGETQYF
TGTGCCACCAGCAGAGATCACGGGGGAGAGACCCAGTACTTC
>-|TRBV7-8|-|TRBJ1-2
CASSLGRGGVPYGYTF
TGTGCCAGCAGCTTGGGCCGTGGGGGGGTGCCCTATGGCTACACCTTC
>TRBD1|TRBV18|-|TRBJ2-7
CASSPTMDRAIQQYF
TGTGCCAGCTCACCGACAATGGACAGGGCAATTCAGCAGTACTTC
>TRBD1|TRBV19|-|TRBJ1-1
CASSIGGTAVTEAFF
TGTGCCAGTAGTATAGGGGGGACAGCGGTGACTGAAGCTTTCTTT
>-|TRBV5-1|-|TRBJ2-3
CASSLRPSPTDTQYF
TGCGCCAGCAGCTTGAGGCCTAGCCCCACAGATACGCAGTATTTT
>-|TRBV5-1|once|TRBJ2-3
CASSLDSSSTDTQYF
TGCGCCAGCAGCTTGGACAGTTCGTCCACAGATACGCAGTATTTT
>TRBD2|TRBV29-1|-|TRBJ2-7
CSVEGAGAYEQYF
TGCAGCGTTGAGGGAGCGGGAGCCTACGAGCAGTACTTC
>TRBD1|TRBV24-1|-|TRBJ1-2
CATSSGTGYGYTF
TGTGCCACCAGTTCCGGGACAGGGTACGGCTACACCTTC
>TRBD2|TRBV6-2/TRBV6-3|-|TRBJ2-2
CASSYFLLAVGGELFF
TGTGCCAGCAGTTACTTTCTACTAGCGGTGGGCGGGGAGCTGTTTTTT
>TRBD1|TRBV19|few|TRBJ1-1
CASSISGGNTEAFF
TGTGCCAGTAGTATATCAGGGGGCAACACTGAAGCTTTCTTT
>-|TRBV5-4|-|TRBJ1-4
CASAAEGVGEKLFF
TGTGCCAGCGCCGCGGAGGGTGTAGGCGAAAAACTGTTTTTT
>-|TRBV19|-|TRBJ1-6
CASDRGSSYNSPLHF
TGTGCCAGTGACCGGGGGAGCTCCTATAATTCACCCCTCCACTTT
>TRBD2|TRBV20-1|-|TRBJ2-7
CSASSSGSQTPYEQYF
TGCAGTGCTAGTTCAAGCGGGAGCCAAACTCCCTACGAGCAGTACTTC
>-|TRBV3-1/TRBV3-2|-|TRBJ1-2
CASSQDRSEGGYTF
TGTGCCAGCAGCCAAGATAGGTCGGAGGGTGGCTACACCTTC
>TRBD2|TRBV6-2/TRBV6-3|many|TRBJ2-5
CASSYPSSGRETQYF
TGTGCCAGCAGTTATCCCTCTAGCGGGAGGGAGACCCAGTACTTC
>-|TRBV7-2|-|TRBJ2-3
CASSLGLSTDTQYF
TGTGCCAGCAGCTTAGGACTAAGCACAGATACGCAGTATTTT